These T cell receptor beta chains were read from a single sample in a study of CD8+ T cells in alopecia areata. The assay was immunoSEQ multiplex PCR, and TCRdb's table has in-frame clones only and misses some. Among tens of thousands of clones, about 43% were seen once, and the ten largest hold 20%. The material was CD8+ T cells sorted from blood, obtained at approximately week 39, from a patient treated with tofacitinib. The source of these receptors is a human donor with alopecia areata. Both conserved end residues are part of each CDR3. Each record gives: J gene, clone size, V gene, D gene, CDR3 DNA, CDR3 protein. The D gene is left open where the match is weak. Clone size appears in some rows only: once, few, many, or a class for an expanded clone.

TRBJ2-7 | NA | TRBV6-5 | TRBD1 | TGTGCCAGCAGTTACGGACAGGGATCCGAGCAGTACTTC | CASSYGQGSEQYF
TRBJ2-1 | few | TRBV27 | TRBD2 | TGTGCCAGCAGTCCAGGGACTAGCGGGAGCGGTGAGCAGTTCTTC | CASSPGTSGSGEQFF
TRBJ2-7 | NA | TRBV27 | TRBD2 | TGTGCCAGCAGACCCCAGAGGGGAGGGGTCGAGCAGTACTTC | CASRPQRGGVEQYF
TRBJ2-1 | NA | TRBV9 | NA | TGTGCCAGCAGCGTTGGTTCTAGTTGGGGCAATGAGCAGTTCTTC | CASSVGSSWGNEQFF
TRBJ2-2 | few | TRBV29-1 | NA | TGCAGCGTTGAACGTACCCTTGGCGGGGAGCTGTTTTTT | CSVERTLGGELFF
TRBJ2-5 | NA | TRBV30 | NA | TGTGCCAAAGACGGGCGACAAGAGACCCAGTACTTC | CAKDGRQETQYF
TRBJ2-7 | few | TRBV27 | NA | TGTGCCAGCAGTTCAGGGACCTCGGCGTACGAGCAGTACTTC | CASSSGTSAYEQYF
TRBJ1-1 | NA | TRBV4-1 | NA | TGCGCCAGCCGAATCGAGGGTACCATGAACACTGAAGCTTTCTTT | CASRIEGTMNTEAFF
TRBJ1-1 | NA | TRBV27 | NA | TGTGCCAGCAGTTACTCGAAAGGACAGACCACTGAAGCTTTCTTT | CASSYSKGQTTEAFF
TRBJ2-1 | NA | TRBV7-2 | TRBD1 | TGTGCCAGCAGGACCGGGACAGGGACTTACAATGAGCAGTTCTTC | CASRTGTGTYNEQFF
TRBJ2-3 | NA | TRBV5-4 | NA | TGTGCCAGCAGCCCTATTCCGGATACGCAGTATTTT | CASSPIPDTQYF
TRBJ1-3 | NA | TRBV27 | NA | TGTGCCAGCAGTGCCTACTCTGGAAACACCATATATTTT | CASSAYSGNTIYF
TRBJ2-7 | NA | TRBV28 | TRBD2 | TGTGCCAGCAGTCCGACGACTAGCAGGAGCTCCTACGAGCAGTACTTC | CASSPTTSRSSYEQYF
TRBJ1-1 | NA | TRBV27 | NA | TGTGCCAGCAGCGAGGGGTTAAAAGCTTTCTTT | CASSEGLKAFF
TRBJ2-7 | NA | TRBV14 | NA | TGTGCCAGCAGCCAAGATCACTCCTCCTACGAGCAGTACTTC | CASSQDHSSYEQYF
TRBJ2-7 | NA | TRBV27 | NA | TGTGCCAGCAGTCCCGCCCAAGCGGTAGCCTACGAGCAGTACTTC | CASSPAQAVAYEQYF
TRBJ1-1 | few | TRBV29-1 | NA | TGCAGCGCCGAGGGGCGGGGGATGAACACTGAAGCTTTCTTT | CSAEGRGMNTEAFF
TRBJ2-4 | NA | TRBV2 | NA | TGTGCCACCCCCGGAGTGACGAACATTCAGTACTTC | CATPGVTNIQYF
TRBJ2-5 | NA | TRBV29-1 | TRBD2 | TGCAGCGGTGACCCAGGACTAGCGGGAGACCAAGAGACCCAGTACTTC | CSGDPGLAGDQETQYF
TRBJ1-2 | NA | TRBV27 | NA | TGTGCCAGCAGTCAGGGACTTGGGAGCTATGGCTACACCTTC | CASSQGLGSYGYTF
TRBJ2-7 | few | TRBV5-1 | TRBD2 | TGCGCCAGCAGCGAAACTAGCGGACCGGGCTACGAGCAGTACTTC | CASSETSGPGYEQYF
TRBJ2-3 | few | TRBV29-1 | NA | TGCAGCGTTGAAGTGAGGGAAAGAACGCAGTATTTT | CSVEVRERTQYF
TRBJ1-2 | NA | TRBV4-1 | NA | TGCGCCAGCAGCCCAACTAAAAGGGCAGCTAACTATGGCTACACCTTC | CASSPTKRAANYGYTF
TRBJ2-2 | few | TRBV29-1 | TRBD2 | TGCAGCGTTCCAGCGGGATACACCGGGGAGCTGTTTTTT | CSVPAGYTGELFF
TRBJ1-5 | few | TRBV4-3 | NA | TGCGCCAGCAGCCAAGAAGCGACAGGAAGGAATCAGCCCCAGCATTTT | CASSQEATGRNQPQHF
TRBJ2-1 | few | TRBV2 | NA | TGTGCCAGCTCCTTGAGGAGGCTGTACTACAATGAGCAGTTCTTC | CASSLRRLYYNEQFF
TRBJ2-3 | few | TRBV7-9 | NA | TGTGCCAGCAGCTCAGCTAGGGATACGCAGTATTTT | CASSSARDTQYF
TRBJ2-7 | NA | TRBV29-1 | TRBD2 | TGCAGCGCCGTACTAGCGGGAGGGCCTGGGGAGCAGTACTTC | CSAVLAGGPGEQYF
TRBJ2-7 | few | TRBV29-1 | TRBD1 | TGCAGCTGTCTGACAGGGGACAGCTCCTACGAGCAGTACTTC | CSCLTGDSSYEQYF
TRBJ2-1 | NA | TRBV11-2 | NA | TGTGCCAGCAGCTTACCGACCGCGGGGTCTCCTCTCAATGAGCAGTTCTTC | CASSLPTAGSPLNEQFF
TRBJ2-1 | NA | TRBV29-1 | NA | TGCAGCGTTGAACGGGGCTATGAGCAGTTCTTC | CSVERGYEQFF
TRBJ2-1 | NA | TRBV27 | TRBD1 | TGTGCCAGCAGTTTATCCCAGGGGGCCTACAATGAGCAGTTCTTC | CASSLSQGAYNEQFF
TRBJ1-5 | few | TRBV2 | TRBD1 | TGTGCCAGCGGGGGGGCGGGACAGGAAAGTCAGCCCCAGCATTTT | CASGGAGQESQPQHF
TRBJ2-2 | few | TRBV30 | NA | TGTGCCTGGAGTGTAGGAGGTTTTACCGGGGAGCTGTTTTTT | CAWSVGGFTGELFF
TRBJ2-7 | NA | TRBV29-1 | TRBD1 | TGCAGCGTAAAGGACAGGGCCTACGAGCAGTACTTC | CSVKDRAYEQYF
TRBJ2-1 | NA | TRBV29-1 | TRBD2 | TGCAGCGGAACTAGCGGGTCTCGGTATGAGCAGTTCTTC | CSGTSGSRYEQFF
TRBJ2-7 | few | TRBV11-2 | NA | TGTGCCAGCAGCTTTTCCAGGGACACCTACGAGCAGTACTTC | CASSFSRDTYEQYF
TRBJ2-1 | NA | TRBV4-1 | NA | TGCGCCAGCAGCCAAGGGGGGTCCGGGACGGAGCAGTTCTTC | CASSQGGSGTEQFF
TRBJ2-5 | NA | TRBV29-1 | NA | TGCAGCGTCATCCTGGGGGGGGCAGGGTCTAACTTC | CSVILGGAGSNF
TRBJ2-7 | few | TRBV7-2 | NA | TGTGCCAGCAGCTTAAGGGGGGGACGGCCCTACGAGCAGTACTTC | CASSLRGGRPYEQYF
TRBJ1-2 | few | TRBV29-1 | TRBD1 | TGCAGCGTTGTTCTATTTTCGCGGGACTACCGGGACAGGGGGAATTATGGCTACACCTTC | CSVVLFSRDYRDRGNYGYTF
TRBJ2-1 | NA | TRBV9 | NA | TGTGCCAGCAGCCCTGTCGACCCCTACAATGAGCAGTTCTTC | CASSPVDPYNEQFF
TRBJ2-5 | NA | TRBV30 | NA | TGTGCCTGGATCCCCGAGGCTCTAGGGGCCCAGTACTTC | CAWIPEALGAQYF
TRBJ2-7 | NA | TRBV28 | NA | TGTGCCAGCAGTTTAAGGACTACCTACGAGCAGTACTTC | CASSLRTTYEQYF
TRBJ2-3 | NA | TRBV4-1 | NA | TGCGCCAGCAGCCAAGAAGCGACAGATACGCAGTATTTT | CASSQEATDTQYF
TRBJ2-3 | NA | TRBV7-9 | NA | TGTGCCAGCAGCTCTACAGGGTCAGATACGCAGTATTTT | CASSSTGSDTQYF
TRBJ2-1 | NA | TRBV15 | NA | TGTGCCACCAGCAGAGACCGAAATGAGCAGTTCTTC | CATSRDRNEQFF